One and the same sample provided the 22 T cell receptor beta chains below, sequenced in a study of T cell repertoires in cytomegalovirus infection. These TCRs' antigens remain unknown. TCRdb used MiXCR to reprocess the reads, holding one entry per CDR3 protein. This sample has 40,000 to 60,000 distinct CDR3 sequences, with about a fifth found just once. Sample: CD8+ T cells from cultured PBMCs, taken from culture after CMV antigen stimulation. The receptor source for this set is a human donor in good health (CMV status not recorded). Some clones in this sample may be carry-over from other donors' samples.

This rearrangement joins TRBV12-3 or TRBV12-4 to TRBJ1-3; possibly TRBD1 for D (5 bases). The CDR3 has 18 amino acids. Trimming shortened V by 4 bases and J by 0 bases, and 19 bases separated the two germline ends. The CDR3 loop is CASSSRVAEGASGNTIYF. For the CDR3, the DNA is TGTGCCAGCAGTTCCAGGGTTGCAGAAGGGGCCTCTGGAAACACCATATATTTT.

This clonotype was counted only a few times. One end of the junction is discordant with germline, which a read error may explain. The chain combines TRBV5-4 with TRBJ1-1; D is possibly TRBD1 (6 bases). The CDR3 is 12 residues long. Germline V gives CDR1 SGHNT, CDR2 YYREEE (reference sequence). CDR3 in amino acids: CATSRGYTEAFF. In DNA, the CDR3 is TGTGCCACCAGCAGGGGTTACACTGAAGCTTTCTTT. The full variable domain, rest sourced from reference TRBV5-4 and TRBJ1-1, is ETGVTQSPTHLIKTRGQQVTLRCSSQSGHNTVSWYQQALGQGPQFIFQYYREEENGRGNFPPRFSGLQFPNYSSELNVNALELDDSALYLCATSRGYTEAFFGQGTRLTVV.

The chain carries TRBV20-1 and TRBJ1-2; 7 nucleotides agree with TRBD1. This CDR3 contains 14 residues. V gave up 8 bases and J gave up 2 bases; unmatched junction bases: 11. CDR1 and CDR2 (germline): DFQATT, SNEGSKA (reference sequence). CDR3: CSTNQYRGNYGYTF. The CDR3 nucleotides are TGCAGTACAAATCAGTACAGGGGAAACTATGGCTACACCTTC.

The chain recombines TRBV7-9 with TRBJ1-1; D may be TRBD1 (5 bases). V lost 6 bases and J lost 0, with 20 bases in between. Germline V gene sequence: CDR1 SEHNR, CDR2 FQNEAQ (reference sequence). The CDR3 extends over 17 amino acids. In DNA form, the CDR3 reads TGTGCCAGCAGAGGGACGATCCAGGGTAAAATGAACACTGAAGCTTTCTTT. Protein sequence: CASRGTIQGKMNTEAFF.

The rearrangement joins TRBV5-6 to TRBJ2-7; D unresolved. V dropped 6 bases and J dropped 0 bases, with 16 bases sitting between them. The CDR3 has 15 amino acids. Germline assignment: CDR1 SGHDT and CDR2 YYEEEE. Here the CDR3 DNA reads TGTGCCAGCAACAAAGCCTCGAGGAGCTCCTACGAGCAGTACTTC. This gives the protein CASNKASRSSYEQYF.

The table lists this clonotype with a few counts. CDR3 nucleotide sequence: TGTGCCAGTAGTACCCTAAAAGGGGGGCTCGACGGGGAGCTGTTTTTT. Translation: CASSTLKGGLDGELFF. The chain recombines TRBV19 with TRBJ2-2; D tentatively fits TRBD1 or TRBD2 (6 bases each). Between the trimmed V and J ends, which lost 4 bases and 7 bases, there was a span of 19 bases. The CDR3 is 16 amino acids. Germline values: CDR1 LNHDA, CDR2 SQIVND (reference sequence). Drawing the rest from reference TRBV19 and TRBJ2-2, the complete variable domain is DGGITQSPKYLFRKEGQNVTLSCEQNLNHDAMYWYRQDPGQGLRLIYYSQIVNDFQKGDIAEGYSVSREKKESFPLTVTSAQKNPTAFYLCASSTLKGGLDGELFFGEGSRLTVL.

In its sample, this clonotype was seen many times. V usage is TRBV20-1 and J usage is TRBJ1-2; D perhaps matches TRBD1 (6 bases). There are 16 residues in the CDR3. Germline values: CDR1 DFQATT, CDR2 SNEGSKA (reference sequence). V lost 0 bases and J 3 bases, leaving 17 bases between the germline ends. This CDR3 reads CSARDHRVGLDYGYTF. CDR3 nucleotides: TGCAGTGCTAGAGATCACAGGGTTGGTTTGGACTATGGCTACACCTTC.

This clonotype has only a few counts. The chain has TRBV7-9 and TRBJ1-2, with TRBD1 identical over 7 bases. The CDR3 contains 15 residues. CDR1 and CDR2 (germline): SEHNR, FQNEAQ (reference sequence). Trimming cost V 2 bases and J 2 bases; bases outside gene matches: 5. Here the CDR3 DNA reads TGTGCCAGCAGCTTACTTAGGGACAGAAACTATGGCTACACCTTC. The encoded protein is CASSLLRDRNYGYTF.

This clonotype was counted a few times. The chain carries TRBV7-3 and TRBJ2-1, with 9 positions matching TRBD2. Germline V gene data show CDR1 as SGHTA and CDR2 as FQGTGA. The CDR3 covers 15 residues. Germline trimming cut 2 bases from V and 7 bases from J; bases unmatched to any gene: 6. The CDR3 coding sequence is TGTGCCAGCAGCTTAGGGGGGACTAGCTTTAATGAGCAGTTCTTC. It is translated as CASSLGGTSFNEQFF.

The CDR3 sequence: CASSLGLSPYNEQFF. CDR3 in DNA: TGTGCCAGCAGCCTCGGACTCAGCCCCTACAATGAGCAGTTCTTC. V and J are TRBV3-1 and TRBJ2-1, with D perhaps TRBD2 (5 bases). Germline V gene sequence: CDR1 LGHDT, CDR2 YNNKEL (reference sequence). The CDR3 spans 15 residues. The germline V and J ends were trimmed by 4 bases and 2 bases, with 12 bases remaining between them.

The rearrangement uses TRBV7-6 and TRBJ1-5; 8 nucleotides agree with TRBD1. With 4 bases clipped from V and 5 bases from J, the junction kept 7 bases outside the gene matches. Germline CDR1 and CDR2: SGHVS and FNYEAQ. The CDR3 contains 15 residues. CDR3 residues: CASSSSDREYQPQHF. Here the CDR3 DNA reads TGTGCCAGCAGCTCCTCGGACAGGGAGTATCAGCCCCAGCATTTT.

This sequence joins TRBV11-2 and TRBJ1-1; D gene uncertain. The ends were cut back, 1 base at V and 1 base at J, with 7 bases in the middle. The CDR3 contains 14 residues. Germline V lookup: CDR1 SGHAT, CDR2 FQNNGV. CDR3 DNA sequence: TGTGCCAGCAGCTTAGCAGGACCGAACACTGAAGCTTTCTTT. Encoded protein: CASSLAGPNTEAFF.

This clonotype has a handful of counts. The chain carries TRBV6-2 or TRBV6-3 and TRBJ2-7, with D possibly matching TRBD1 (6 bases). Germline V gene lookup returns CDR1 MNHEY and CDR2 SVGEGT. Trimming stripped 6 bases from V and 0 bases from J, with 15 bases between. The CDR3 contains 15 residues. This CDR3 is CASSHRAALSYEQYF. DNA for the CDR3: TGTGCCAGCAGCCACAGGGCAGCTCTCTCCTACGAGCAGTACTTC.

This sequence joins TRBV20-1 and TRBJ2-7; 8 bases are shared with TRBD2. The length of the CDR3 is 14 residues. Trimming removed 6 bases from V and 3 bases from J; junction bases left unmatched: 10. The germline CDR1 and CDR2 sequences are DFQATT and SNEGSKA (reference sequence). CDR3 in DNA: TGCAGTGCGCCCTTTACCGGGACTAGCTACGAGCAGTACTTC. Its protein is CSAPFTGTSYEQYF.

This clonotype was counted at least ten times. As DNA, the CDR3 is TGTGCCAGCAGTCCTGAGCCCAATGAGCAGTTCTTC. The encoded protein is CASSPEPNEQFF. The V call is TRBV12-3 or TRBV12-4, the J call TRBJ2-1, with D uncertain. The CDR3 has 12 amino acids. Trimming shortened V by 5 bases and J by 6 bases, and 8 bases separated the two germline ends.

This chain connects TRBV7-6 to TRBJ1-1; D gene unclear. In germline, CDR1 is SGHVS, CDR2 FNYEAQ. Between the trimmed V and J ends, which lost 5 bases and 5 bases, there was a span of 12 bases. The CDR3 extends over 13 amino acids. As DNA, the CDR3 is TGTGCCAGCAGCCTCCGGGTTAAAACTGAAGCTTTCTTT. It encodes CASSLRVKTEAFF.

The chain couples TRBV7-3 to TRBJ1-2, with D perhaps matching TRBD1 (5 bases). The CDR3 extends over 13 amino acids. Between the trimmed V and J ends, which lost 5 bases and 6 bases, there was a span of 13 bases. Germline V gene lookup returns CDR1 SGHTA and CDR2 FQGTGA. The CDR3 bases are TGTGCCAGCAGCCCGGGGACTCGGCATGGCTACACCTTC. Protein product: CASSPGTRHGYTF. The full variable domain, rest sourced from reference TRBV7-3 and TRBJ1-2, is GAGVSQTPSNKVTEKGKYVELRCDPISGHTALYWYRQSLGQGPEFLIYFQGTGAADDSGLPNDRFFAVRPEGSVSTLKIQRTERGDSAVYLCASSPGTRHGYTFGSGTRLTVV.

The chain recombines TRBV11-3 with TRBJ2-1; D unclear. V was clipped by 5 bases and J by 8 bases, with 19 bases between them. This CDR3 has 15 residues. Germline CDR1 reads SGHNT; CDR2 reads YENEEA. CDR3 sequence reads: CASSDGPSEADEQFF. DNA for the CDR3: TGTGCCAGCAGCGATGGACCCAGCGAGGCGGATGAGCAGTTCTTC.

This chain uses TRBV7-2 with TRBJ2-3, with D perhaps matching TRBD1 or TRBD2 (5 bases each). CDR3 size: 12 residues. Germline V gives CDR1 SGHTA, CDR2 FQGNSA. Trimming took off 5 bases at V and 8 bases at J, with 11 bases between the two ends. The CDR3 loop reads CASSIPGPTQYF. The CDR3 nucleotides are TGTGCCAGCAGCATCCCGGGACCTACGCAGTATTTT.

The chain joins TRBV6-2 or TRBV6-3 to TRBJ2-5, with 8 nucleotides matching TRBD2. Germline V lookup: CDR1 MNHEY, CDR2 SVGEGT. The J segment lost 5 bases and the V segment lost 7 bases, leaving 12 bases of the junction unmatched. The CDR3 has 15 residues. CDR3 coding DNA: TGTGCCAGCACCTCCGGACAGACTAGCGCGGAGACCCAGTACTTC. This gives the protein CASTSGQTSAETQYF.

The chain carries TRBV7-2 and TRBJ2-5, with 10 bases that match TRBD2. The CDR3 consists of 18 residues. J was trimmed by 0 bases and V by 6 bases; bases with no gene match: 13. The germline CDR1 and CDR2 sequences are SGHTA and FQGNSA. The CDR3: CASRGGWAAGGNQETQYF. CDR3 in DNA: TGTGCCAGCAGAGGCGGGTGGGCAGCGGGGGGGAACCAAGAGACCCAGTACTTC.

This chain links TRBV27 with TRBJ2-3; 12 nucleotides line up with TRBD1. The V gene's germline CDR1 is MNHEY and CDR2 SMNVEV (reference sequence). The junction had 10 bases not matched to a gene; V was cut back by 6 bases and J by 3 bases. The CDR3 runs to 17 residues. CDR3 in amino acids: CASRMGTGGVWTDTQYF. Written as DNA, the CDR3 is TGTGCCAGCAGAATGGGGACAGGGGGCGTCTGGACAGATACGCAGTATTTT.